What follows are 26 T cell receptor beta chains derived from one specimen sequenced in a study of T cells in Graves' hyperthyroidism and ophthalmopathy. Amplified regions were TCR beta CDR3 sequences from RNA transcripts. HTBI primers were employed in a first-round RT-PCR of the TCR CDR3. TCRdb reprocessed the multiplex PCR reads via MiXCR and lists one record per CDR3 protein. The data show 150,000 to 200,000 distinct CDR3 sequences, over 15% seen once. Sequencing was done on a sample of blood. The receptors shown here come from a woman aged 50 to 60 with Graves' hyperthyroidism.

This clonotype has ten or more counts. This sequence joins TRBV6-1 and TRBJ1-2, with 9 nucleotides matching TRBD1. This CDR3 has 14 amino acids. With 5 bases clipped from V and 6 bases from J, the junction kept 7 bases outside the gene matches. Germline V lookup: CDR1 MNHNS, CDR2 SASEGT. CDR3 sequence reads: CASSYLGQGNGYTF. As DNA, the CDR3 is TGTGCCAGCAGTTACCTGGGACAGGGTAATGGCTACACCTTC.

This clonotype was seen repeatedly, ten times or more. The rearrangement links TRBV12-3 or TRBV12-4 to TRBJ1-5; the match to TRBD1 covers 7 bases. J was trimmed by 0 bases and V by 2 bases; bases with no gene match: 4. The CDR3 is 16 amino acids. CDR3 in DNA: TGTGCCAGCAGTTTATATGGACAGGATAGCAATCAGCCCCAGCATTTT. It encodes CASSLYGQDSNQPQHF.

This clonotype appeared many times. The J gene is TRBJ2-3, the V gene TRBV19; 7 positions agree with TRBD1. The CDR3 is 17 amino acids. The germline V gene encodes CDR1 LNHDA and CDR2 SQIVND (reference sequence). J was trimmed by 3 bases and V by 5 bases; bases with no gene match: 14. The CDR3 loop is CASSASTAGTATDTQYF. The CDR3 nucleotides read TGTGCCAGTAGTGCCAGCACTGCCGGGACAGCGACAGATACGCAGTATTTT.

This clonotype was counted many times. V gene TRBV6-1 combines with J gene TRBJ2-7, with 11 bases fitting TRBD1. V was pared by 4 bases and J by 4 bases, with 18 bases of the junction left unmatched. The CDR3 is 19 amino acids. Germline CDR1 is MNHNS and CDR2 is SASEGT. The CDR3 DNA reads TGTGCCAGCAGTGCCCCTTGGGGGGACAGGGGGTTGGTGGGGTACGAGCAGTACTTC. This sequence encodes CASSAPWGDRGLVGYEQYF.

This clonotype was counted at least ten times. The chain combines TRBV5-1 with TRBJ1-5; 9 bases align to TRBD1. The ends lost 4 bases at V and 1 base at J; junction bases unmatched: 6. Germline CDR1 SGHRS, CDR2 YFSETQ. The CDR3 consists of 16 residues. CDR3 protein: CASSPTTGGSNQPQHF. The CDR3 DNA reads TGCGCCAGCAGCCCGACGACAGGGGGAAGCAATCAGCCCCAGCATTTT.

This clonotype was picked up many times. This chain links TRBV19 with TRBJ2-7; 7 bases match TRBD1. Losses at the gene ends were 4 bases for V and 0 bases for J; bases not matched to a gene: 3. Germline V gives CDR1 LNHDA, CDR2 SQIVND (reference sequence). The CDR3 covers 14 residues. The CDR3 nucleotides are TGTGCCAGTAGTACCTGGGACAGCTCCTACGAGCAGTACTTC. Its translation is CASSTWDSSYEQYF.

This clonotype showed up just a few times. This chain connects TRBV20-1 to TRBJ1-2; no firm D call. Trimming took 4 bases from V and 2 from J, leaving 17 bases between them. From germline, CDR1 is DFQATT and CDR2 SNEGSKA (reference sequence). This CDR3 has 15 amino acids. CDR3: CSATSTLGINYGYTF. CDR3 nucleotide sequence: TGCAGTGCTACCTCAACTCTCGGGATCAACTATGGCTACACCTTC.

This clonotype occurred a few times. The genes are TRBV6-2 or TRBV6-3 and TRBJ2-2, with D possibly being TRBD1 (6 bases). Between the trimmed V and J ends, which lost 2 bases and 6 bases, there was a span of 10 bases. CDR1 and CDR2 from the germline V gene are MNHEY and SVGEGT. This CDR3 contains 14 residues. The CDR3 bases are TGTGCCAGCAGTTACCCTCAGGGGTCCGGGGAGCTGTTTTTT. Encoded protein: CASSYPQGSGELFF.

This clonotype was recorded many times. The gene calls are TRBV6-2 or TRBV6-3 and TRBJ1-1; unclear D gene. This CDR3 has 13 residues. V gave up 6 bases and J gave up 1 base, with 9 bases separating them. Germline loops: CDR1 MNHEY, CDR2 SVGEGT. CDR3 in amino acids: CASSVSENTEAFF. In DNA form, the CDR3 reads TGTGCCAGCAGCGTCAGTGAGAACACTGAAGCTTTCTTT.

The chain links TRBV20-1 to TRBJ2-7; D is possibly TRBD1 (6 bases). CDR1 and CDR2 (germline): DFQATT, SNEGSKA (reference sequence). V lost 3 bases, J lost 3 bases, and 12 bases lay in between. The CDR3 runs to 13 residues. The CDR3: CSASRGRDYEQYF. CDR3 bases: TGCAGTGCTAGCAGGGGTCGGGACTACGAGCAGTACTTC.

At least ten counts were recorded for this clonotype. The CDR3 DNA is TGCGCCAGCAGCCACGACAGGGAGGGACGGTATGGCTACACCTTC. It encodes CASSHDREGRYGYTF. This chain connects TRBV5-1 to TRBJ1-2; TRBD1 matches 7 bases. The germline V gene has CDR1 SGHRS and CDR2 YFSETQ. CDR3 length: 15 amino acids. V was clipped by 4 bases and J by 5 bases; unmatched bases: 11.

This clonotype appeared many times. V is TRBV11-1 and J is TRBJ2-7; D gene ambiguous. Trimming took off 2 bases at V and 3 bases at J, with 5 bases between the two ends. Germline lookup yields CDR1 SGHAT and CDR2 FQDESV (reference sequence). The CDR3 is made up of 12 amino acids. The DNA for the CDR3 is TGTGCCAGCAGCTTATCTGGCTACGAGCAGTACTTC. Protein sequence: CASSLSGYEQYF.

The chain has TRBV5-6 and TRBJ2-7; a weak D match, TRBD1 (5 bases). The CDR3 runs to 14 residues. Germline CDR1 SGHDT, CDR2 YYEEEE. V was pared by 4 bases and J by 3 bases, with 14 bases between. The CDR3 here is CASSRQGHLYEQYF. The CDR3 DNA reads as TGTGCCAGCAGCCGTCAGGGTCACCTCTACGAGCAGTACTTC.

This clonotype was observed at least ten times. The CDR3 DNA follows: TGTGCCAGCAGTGGGTCCACCGGACAGGGGGCAGTTCAGCCCCAGCATTTT. Translation: CASSGSTGQGAVQPQHF. This chain uses TRBV2 with TRBJ1-5; 11 positions agree with TRBD1. The germline V gene has CDR1 SNHLY and CDR2 FYNNEI. The CDR3 contains 17 residues. V dropped 4 bases and J dropped 6; count of bases not matched to a gene: 11. Based on the CDR3 plus reference TRBV2 and TRBJ1-5, the full variable domain is EPEVTQTPSHQVTQMGQEVILRCVPISNHLYFYWYRQILGQKVEFLVSFYNNEISEKSEIFDDQFSVERPDGSNFTLKIRSTKLEDSAMYFCASSGSTGQGAVQPQHFGDGTRLSIL.

This clonotype was seen ten or more times. Sequence at one end of the junction differs from germline and may be a read error. The rearrangement links TRBV7-7 to TRBJ2-5; D may be TRBD1 or TRBD2 (5 bases each). The CDR3 is 13 amino acids. Germline CDR1 reads SSHAT; CDR2 reads FNYEAQ (reference sequence). The CDR3 is CASSLVGGETQYF. The CDR3 region has the DNA TGTGCTAGCAGCTTAGTTGGGGGAGAGACCCAGTACTTC.

This clonotype was recorded at least ten times. This chain connects TRBV9 to TRBJ1-1; D is uncertain. The CDR3 spans 14 residues. The V gene's germline CDR1 is SGDLS and CDR2 YYNGEE. Trimming stripped 4 bases from V and 5 bases from J, with 15 bases between. CDR3: CASSPGGGPTEAFF. The CDR3 bases are TGTGCCAGCAGCCCCGGCGGCGGACCGACTGAAGCTTTCTTT.

This clonotype occurred many times. The CDR3 spells CASRGQNYGYTF. The DNA of the CDR3 is TGTGCCAGCAGGGGACAGAACTATGGCTACACCTTC. The chain links TRBV19 to TRBJ1-2; 7 positions agree with TRBD1. The trim removed 9 bases at V and 2 bases at J, leaving 3 bases unmatched. CDR3 size: 12 residues. The germline gives CDR1 LNHDA, CDR2 SQIVND (reference sequence).

As to this clonotype: A much larger clone lies a single base off, so this may be a read error. J is TRBJ1-2 and V is TRBV14; 7 positions match TRBD1. Germline V gives CDR1 SGHDN, CDR2 FVKESK. V was pared by 1 base and J by 8 bases, with 4 bases of the junction left unmatched. The CDR3 extends over 13 amino acids. The CDR3 DNA sequence: TGTGCCAGCAGCCAAGGGACAGGCGAGGGCTACACCTTC. Translating it yields CASSQGTGEGYTF.

This clonotype was counted ten times or more. The chain recombines TRBV6-1 with TRBJ2-2; the match to TRBD2 covers 10 bases. The CDR3 has 16 amino acids. V gave up 4 bases and J gave up 1 base; unmatched junction bases: 3. Germline values: CDR1 MNHNS, CDR2 SASEGT. CDR3 in amino acids: CASSGRLAGNTGELFF. The CDR3 DNA is TGTGCCAGCAGTGGCAGACTAGCGGGGAACACCGGGGAGCTGTTTTTT.

Ten or more counts support this clonotype. The genes are TRBV28 and TRBJ1-2; D is uncertain. CDR1 and CDR2 from the germline V gene are MDHEN and SYDVKM. V was clipped by 1 base and J by 11 bases, with 11 bases between them. This CDR3 spans 12 amino acids. The CDR3 loop reads CASSLLDELYTF. As DNA, the CDR3 is TGTGCCAGCAGTTTATTGGATGAGTTATACACCTTC.

This clonotype was found many times. The V and J genes are TRBV28 and TRBJ1-2, with 9 bases matching TRBD1. V lost 2 bases and J lost 4; bases outside the gene matches: 5. CDR1 is MDHEN and CDR2 is SYDVKM in the germline V gene. This CDR3 is 15 amino acids long. This chain's CDR3 is CASSLLGTGTYGYTF. CDR3 DNA: TGTGCCAGCAGTTTACTCGGGACAGGGACCTATGGCTACACCTTC.

This clonotype showed up many times. The chain couples TRBV7-9 to TRBJ1-1, with a tentative D call TRBD1 (5 bases). CDR1 is SEHNR and CDR2 is FQNEAQ in the germline V gene (reference sequence). Trimming cost V 5 bases and J 11 bases, with 21 bases left between them. The CDR3 consists of 14 residues. The CDR3 here is CASSSNRDPAMAFF. The CDR3 nucleotides are TGTGCCAGCAGCAGTAACCGGGACCCCGCAATGGCTTTCTTT.

This clonotype occurred many times. The CDR3 protein is CASTSPGAGTGELFF. The CDR3 region has the DNA TGTGCCAGCACCTCTCCGGGGGCCGGCACCGGGGAGCTGTTTTTT. This chain uses TRBV11-2 with TRBJ2-2; either TRBD1 or TRBD2 may supply D (6 bases each). V lost 7 bases and J 4 bases, leaving 16 bases between the germline ends. The CDR3 runs 15 residues. The germline V gene has CDR1 SGHAT and CDR2 FQNNGV.

This clonotype was counted ten times or more. This sequence joins TRBV6-1 and TRBJ1-1, with TRBD1 matching 8 bases. The CDR3 runs 13 residues. The germline gives CDR1 MNHNS, CDR2 SASEGT. V lost 6 bases, J lost 8 bases, and 8 bases stayed unmatched. CDR3 loop: CASRPGTGIEAFF. The CDR3 DNA sequence: TGTGCCAGCAGGCCCGGGACAGGTATAGAAGCTTTCTTT.

This clonotype has a count of ten or more. The chain couples TRBV27 to TRBJ1-5; D unresolved. With 5 bases removed from V and 3 bases from J, the gap between germline ends came to 17 bases. The CDR3 runs to 16 residues. Germline-derived CDR1 and CDR2 are MNHEY and SMNVEV (reference sequence). CDR3 nucleotides: TGTGCCAGCAGTCCGCAACGGGCCGACTTCAATCAGCCCCAGCATTTT. Protein product: CASSPQRADFNQPQHF.

This clonotype has at least ten counts. This chain connects TRBV27 to TRBJ1-2; 11 bases match TRBD1. The germline CDR1 and CDR2 sequences are MNHEY and SMNVEV (reference sequence). The CDR3 is made up of 15 amino acids. Germline trimming cut 6 bases from V and 3 bases from J; bases unmatched to any gene: 6. Here the CDR3 DNA reads TGTGCCAGCAGGTGGACAGGGGGCTTCGACTATGGCTACACCTTC. Its protein is CASRWTGGFDYGYTF.